Presented here are 19 T cell receptor beta chains from one specimen sequenced in a study of T cells in tuberculosis. This table comes from immunoSEQ multiplex PCR, and its TCRdb copy is limited to in-frame clones, with some not included. The table includes more than 35,000 clones, roughly 96% detected once. The sequencing sample was made of PBMCs. Source of these receptors: a donor aged 10-35 years with latent tuberculosis or without tuberculosis infection.

The J gene is TRBJ1-5, the V gene TRBV18; perhaps TRBD1 as D (6 bases). The CDR3 sequence is 17 residues long. The germline V and J ends were trimmed by 3 bases and 0 bases, with 15 bases remaining between them. CDR1 is KGHSH, CDR2 LQKENI, per germline. DNA of the CDR3: TGTGCCAGCTCACCTCCCAGTGGGGGCTATAGCAATCAGCCCCAGCATTTT. It specifies CASSPPSGGYSNQPQHF.

This clone has a handful of counts. This chain uses TRBV6-5 with TRBJ1-2; 8 bases match TRBD1. This CDR3 region has 13 residues. Germline assignment: CDR1 MNHEY and CDR2 SVGAGI. V shed 3 bases and J 8 bases; nucleotides not matched to a gene: 5. The CDR3 DNA follows: TGTGCCAGCAGTTATGTAGGGACAGGAGGCTACACCTTC. Its protein product is CASSYVGTGGYTF.

The chain recombines TRBV10-3 with TRBJ1-1, with D tentatively TRBD1 (6 bases). CDR1 is ENHRY, CDR2 SYGVKD, per germline. The CDR3 runs to 12 residues. V dropped 11 bases and J dropped 3 bases, with 13 bases sitting between them. In nucleotides, the CDR3 is TGTGCCGCCCAGGGGATCTACACTGAAGCTTTCTTT. Amino acid sequence: CAAQGIYTEAFF.

The chain is built from TRBV27 and TRBJ2-1; 7 bases are a match to TRBD1. CDR3 length: 15 amino acids. Germline loops: CDR1 MNHEY, CDR2 SMNVEV (reference sequence). The J segment lost 4 bases and the V segment lost 6 bases, leaving 9 bases of the junction unmatched. Here the CDR3 DNA reads TGTGCCAGCAGCGCCGACAGGGTAATTTACAATGAGCAGTTCTTC. Translated: CASSADRVIYNEQFF.

V gene TRBV5-4 combines with J gene TRBJ2-3; 8 bases fit TRBD1. Unmatched junction bases numbered 5, after V lost 2 bases and J lost 6 bases. Germline V gives CDR1 SGHNT, CDR2 YYREEE (reference sequence). CDR3 length equals 14 residues. The CDR3 protein is CASSLGRGLDTQYF. CDR3 in DNA: TGTGCCAGCAGCTTAGGCAGGGGGCTCGATACGCAGTATTTT.

This chain joins TRBV11-2 and TRBJ1-5, with no clear D. Germline CDR1 reads SGHAT; CDR2 reads FQNNGV. The CDR3 is 14 residues long. V was cut by 1 base and J by 0 bases, with 4 bases left in between. DNA for the CDR3: TGTGCCAGCAGCTTAGCCTCTAGCAATCAGCCCCAGCATTTT. It yields the protein CASSLASSNQPQHF.

This chain joins TRBV2 and TRBJ1-2; TRBD1 is a possible D gene (5 bases). V gave up 8 bases and J gave up 7 bases, with 14 bases separating them. Germline values: CDR1 SNHLY, CDR2 FYNNEI. The CDR3 has 12 amino acids. CDR3 nucleotide sequence: TGTGCCAGCGGGTGGGGGGACGGTGGCTACACCTTC. This codes for CASGWGDGGYTF. The entire variable domain, with the rest obtained from reference TRBV2 and TRBJ1-2, is as follows: EPEVTQTPSHQVTQMGQEVILRCVPISNHLYFYWYRQILGQKVEFLVSFYNNEISEKSEIFDDQFSVERPDGSNFTLKIRSTKLEDSAMYFCASGWGDGGYTFGSGTRLTVV.

The count of this clone is one. V gene TRBV29-1 combines with J gene TRBJ1-2, with 10 bases that match TRBD1. J lost 5 bases, V lost 6 bases, and 9 bases had no gene match. The CDR3 contains 14 residues. Germline V CDR1 and CDR2: SQVTM, ANQGSEA. In DNA form, the CDR3 reads TGCAGCGTCCTCCGGGGACAGGGGCTGTATGGCTACACCTTC. It translates to CSVLRGQGLYGYTF.

This clone was counted only a few times. The chain carries TRBV15 and TRBJ1-2, with TRBD1 identical over 7 bases. The CDR3 has 15 residues. CDR1 is LNHNV, CDR2 YYDKDF, per germline (reference sequence). Unmatched junction bases numbered 7, after V lost 3 bases and J lost 3 bases. The CDR3, as DNA: TGTGCCACCAGCAGCCGACAGGGAGGTGACTATGGCTACACCTTC. This codes for CATSSRQGGDYGYTF. The variable domain in full, with the rest retrieved from reference TRBV15 and TRBJ1-2, is DAMVIQNPRYQVTQFGKPVTLSCSQTLNHNVMYWYQQKSSQAPKLLFHYYDKDFNNEADTPDNFQSRRPNTSFCFLDIRSPGLGDTAMYLCATSSRQGGDYGYTFGSGTRLTVV.

In its sample, this clone was seen once. CDR3 coding DNA: TGTGCCAGCAGTGAAGCTGGGGGGGGGTTTGAGCAGTTCTTC. Translated: CASSEAGGGFEQFF. The rearrangement uses TRBV2 and TRBJ2-1; 7 nucleotides align to TRBD2. J was trimmed by 9 bases and V by 0 bases; bases with no gene match: 5. This CDR3 spans 14 amino acids. The germline CDR1 and CDR2 sequences are SNHLY and FYNNEI.

The J gene is TRBJ1-1, the V gene TRBV5-1, with 9 nucleotides matching TRBD1. V trimming: 3 bases; J trimming: 10 bases; junction bases outside the gene matches: 7. The CDR3 spans 13 residues. The germline CDR1 and CDR2 sequences are SGHRS and YFSETQ. The CDR3 DNA follows: TGCGCCAGCAGCTCCCGGGACAGGGAATTAGCTTTCTTT. Translating gives CASSSRDRELAFF.

The chain couples TRBV2 to TRBJ1-1, with 10 bases lining up with TRBD1. Germline CDR1 SNHLY, CDR2 FYNNEI. CDR3 length: 15 amino acids. V shed 6 bases, J shed 0 bases, and the junction held 4 bases outside the gene matches. The CDR3 DNA reads as TGTGCCAGCAGGACAGGGGGCTCTATGAACACTGAAGCTTTCTTT. Its protein is CASRTGGSMNTEAFF.

This rearrangement joins TRBV2 to TRBJ2-7; D perhaps matches TRBD2 (6 bases). The CDR3 sequence is 16 residues long. V dropped 5 bases and J dropped 0 bases, with 17 bases sitting between them. Germline CDR1 and CDR2: SNHLY and FYNNEI. Written as DNA, the CDR3 is TGTGCCAGCAGTTTTGAGCGGGCACGTACCTCCTACGAGCAGTACTTC. It translates to CASSFERARTSYEQYF.

The J gene is TRBJ2-1, the V gene TRBV7-2; 8 nucleotides align to TRBD2. The CDR3 runs to 14 residues. V lost 1 base and J lost 11; bases outside the gene matches: 7. CDR1 is SGHTA and CDR2 is FQGNSA in the germline V gene. This chain's CDR3 is CASSLVGTSIQQFF. Written as DNA, the CDR3 is TGTGCCAGCAGCTTAGTAGGGACTAGTATCCAGCAGTTCTTC.

The chain is built from TRBV30 and TRBJ1-1, with a weak D call TRBD1 (5 bases). From germline, CDR1 is GTSNPN and CDR2 SVGIG (reference sequence). Deletions cut 0 bases from V and 1 base from J, with 9 bases between. This CDR3 has 14 residues. DNA for the CDR3: TGTGCCTGGAGTGTTTCCAGGGCGAACACTGAAGCTTTCTTT. It codes for CAWSVSRANTEAFF. The full variable domain, rest sourced from reference TRBV30 and TRBJ1-1, is SQTIHQWPATLVQPVGSPLSLECTVEGTSNPNLYWYRQAAGRGLQLLFYSVGIGQISSEVPQNLSASRPQDRQFILSSKKLLLSDSGFYLCAWSVSRANTEAFFGQGTRLTVV.

The CDR3 loop reads CASSLTGAPTEAFF. CDR3 coding DNA: TGTGCCAGCAGCCTTACAGGGGCGCCTACTGAAGCTTTCTTT. The chain combines TRBV27 with TRBJ1-1, with TRBD1 identical over 7 bases. After removal of 6 bases from V and 5 bases from J, the junction contained 9 bases not matched to a gene. CDR3 length equals 14 residues. Germline V CDR1 and CDR2: MNHEY, SMNVEV (reference sequence).

The CDR3, as DNA: TGTGCCAGCACCGGGACTAGTTATACCGAGCAGTACTTC. It specifies CASTGTSYTEQYF. This chain connects TRBV2 to TRBJ2-7; 8 bases map to TRBD2. CDR3 length: 13 residues. The germline gives CDR1 SNHLY, CDR2 FYNNEI. Unmatched junction bases numbered 8, after V lost 7 bases and J lost 6 bases.

This chain joins TRBV5-1 and TRBJ2-1; D is perhaps TRBD1 (5 bases). Germline V lookup: CDR1 SGHRS, CDR2 YFSETQ. The V end lost 1 base, the J end lost 8 bases, and 16 bases lay between the germline ends. The CDR3 extends over 15 amino acids. CDR3 protein: CASSLQGGVSHEQFF. For the CDR3, the DNA is TGCGCCAGCAGCTTGCAGGGTGGAGTTTCGCATGAGCAGTTCTTC.

The chain carries TRBV15 and TRBJ2-3; TRBD2 matches 12 bases. The germline CDR1 and CDR2 sequences are LNHNV and YYDKDF (reference sequence). The V and J ends lost 2 bases and 7 bases, in that order; junction bases with no gene match: 4. The CDR3 consists of 15 residues. The CDR3 sequence: CATSRLAGGVNTQYF. In DNA form, the CDR3 reads TGTGCCACCAGCAGACTAGCGGGGGGGGTAAATACGCAGTATTTT.